This TCR beta chain was captured in a study of T cell repertoires in cytomegalovirus infection. Across the study: CMV infection plus the matching HLA type was flagged by public TCR beta signatures. Study results and caveats: In two of eight donors, the top clonotype was HLA-C-restricted CMV-specific. Accumulated public TCR beta family frequency recognized individuals carrying CMV together with the relevant HLA.

This clonotype was observed many times. Its antigen remains unknown. TCRdb called the reads again in MiXCR, with one record for every CDR3 protein. This sample yields hundreds of thousands of distinct CDR3 sequences, of which roughly 16% are seen a single time; more than 10% belongs to the top ten. Material: PBMCs. This TCR was sampled from a human donor in good health (CMV status not recorded). Some clones in this sample may be carry-over from other donors' samples.

The CDR3 DNA reads TGTGCCAGCAGCTTAGCAGCGGGGGCCTACAATGAGCAGTTCTTC. It encodes CASSLAAGAYNEQFF. The genes are TRBV7-8 and TRBJ2-1, with TRBD2 identical over 8 bases. This CDR3 has 15 residues. Per germline, CDR1 SGHVS and CDR2 FQNEAQ. Trimming took 0 bases from V and 2 from J; bases not matched to a gene: 0.